This TCR beta chain was captured by sequencing in a study of blood T cells in healthy people across ages. With 4 bases removed from V and 1 base from J, the gap between germline ends came to 11 bases. The V gene's germline CDR1 is SQVTM and CDR2 ANQGSEA. The CDR3 covers 13 residues. Study-level results: Per million T cells, TCR beta diversity dropped roughly linearly as age increased.

It was with a sample-barcoded 5' primer and a J-beta primer mix that a second PCR of roughly 7 to 12 cycles was run. Each CDR3 protein gets one entry after TCRdb re-called the 5' RACE reads with MiXCR. The data contain approximately 780,000 distinct CDR3 sequences, about a quarter of them singletons. Of note for this clonotype: Its antigen is still unknown.

In addition, the sample was reused for a study of T cells of mothers and their children.

The chain couples TRBV29-1 to TRBJ2-7, with D possibly matching TRBD1 (6 bases). Sequenced sample: blood. This TCR was recovered from a boy aged 5-17 years in good health. CDR3 region: CSVVRQGSYEQYF. CDR3 coding DNA: TGCAGCGTTGTTCGGCAGGGGTCCTACGAGCAGTACTTC.